The 13 T cell receptor beta chains in this list originate from one sample, sequenced in a study of cytomegalovirus exposure and HLA in healthy donors. Researchers ran the PCR with 60 Vbeta and 13 Jbeta primers. Only in-frame clones appear in the TCRdb table, and some are missing; sequencing was by immunoSEQ multiplex PCR. The sample has under 130,000 clones, around 75% seen once. Sequencing input: PBMCs. Receptors originate from a man aged 40-49 years in good health and CMV-seronegative.

The rearrangement joins TRBV4-2 to TRBJ2-1, with 9 bases that match TRBD2. This CDR3 has 21 residues. Germline lookup yields CDR1 LGHNA and CDR2 YNFKEQ. Losses at the gene ends were 4 bases for V and 0 bases for J; bases not matched to a gene: 19. For the CDR3, the DNA is TGTGCCAGCAGCCCCCTGGTTTGGGCGGGAGGGCCGGAGAGCTCCTACAATGAGCAGTTCTTC. This gives the protein CASSPLVWAGGPESSYNEQFF.

The chain is built from TRBV28 and TRBJ1-5; TRBD1 agrees at 8 bases. The trim removed 3 bases at V and 4 bases at J, leaving 2 bases unmatched. CDR1 and CDR2 (germline): MDHEN, SYDVKM. The CDR3 is 14 amino acids. CDR3 DNA: TGTGCCAGCAGTTTCTACAGGGGGAATCAGCCCCAGCATTTT. It specifies CASSFYRGNQPQHF.

This rearrangement joins TRBV18 to TRBJ2-7, with 7 bases aligning to TRBD2. The J segment lost 6 bases and the V segment lost 3 bases, leaving 8 bases of the junction unmatched. The length of the CDR3 is 14 residues. CDR1 and CDR2 from the germline V gene are KGHSH and LQKENI. DNA of the CDR3: TGTGCCAGCTCACCGGATAGACTAGCCTTCGAGCAGTACTTC. Its protein is CASSPDRLAFEQYF.

This clone came up a few times. This chain uses TRBV6-5 with TRBJ2-1; TRBD1 aligns across 7 bases. CDR1 and CDR2 from the germline V gene are MNHEY and SVGAGI. Losses at the gene ends were 7 bases for V and 8 bases for J; bases not matched to a gene: 11. This CDR3 region has 14 residues. CDR3 nucleotide sequence: TGTGCCAGCACTTCCCTAGACAGGGAGCATGAGCAGTTCTTC. This translates into CASTSLDREHEQFF.

The chain carries TRBV7-9 and TRBJ1-1, with 8 bases identical to TRBD1. V gave up 4 bases and J gave up 8 bases; unmatched junction bases: 9. CDR3 length equals 14 residues. Germline values: CDR1 SEHNR, CDR2 FQNEAQ (reference sequence). In DNA, the CDR3 is TGTGCCAGCAGCTGGGCTTACGGGACAGGAGAAGCTTTCTTT. It yields the protein CASSWAYGTGEAFF.

The chain uses TRBV5-1 and TRBJ1-1; TRBD1 matches at 10 bases. CDR3 size: 18 residues. Germline V gene data show CDR1 as SGHRS and CDR2 as YFSETQ. V was clipped by 1 base and J by 0 bases; unmatched bases: 9. CDR3 DNA sequence: TGCGCCAGCAGCTTGAGAGCGTCGGGGACAGGGGTGAACACTGAAGCTTTCTTT. Translating it yields CASSLRASGTGVNTEAFF.

The V call is TRBV6-5, the J call TRBJ2-5, with TRBD2 identical over 12 bases. Germline loops: CDR1 MNHEY, CDR2 SVGAGI. This CDR3 contains 14 residues. V was pared by 6 bases and J by 3 bases, with 2 bases of the junction left unmatched. The CDR3 DNA is TGTGCCAGCAGGAGGACTAGCGGGAAAGAGACCCAGTACTTC. This codes for CASRRTSGKETQYF.

This chain connects TRBV4-1 to TRBJ2-5; 7 nucleotides line up with TRBD1. The V gene end was trimmed by 2 bases and the J gene end by 2 bases; junction bases not matched to a gene: 8. CDR1 is MGHRA and CDR2 is YSYEKL in the germline V gene. The CDR3 length is 16 residues. The CDR3 is CASSQYPTGFQETQYF. CDR3 DNA: TGCGCCAGCAGCCAATATCCGACAGGGTTTCAAGAGACCCAGTACTTC.

The gene calls are TRBV7-2 and TRBJ2-5, with D perhaps matching TRBD2 (6 bases). This CDR3 contains 14 residues. Between the trimmed V and J ends, which lost 2 bases and 5 bases, there was a span of 12 bases. Germline lookup yields CDR1 SGHTA and CDR2 FQGNSA. This CDR3 reads CASSLNSGRETQYF. DNA for the CDR3: TGTGCCAGCAGCTTAAACTCGGGGAGGGAGACCCAGTACTTC.

This clone was observed a few times. This chain uses TRBV6-5 with TRBJ2-7; D unresolved. The ends were cut back, 5 bases at V and 0 bases at J, with 11 bases in the middle. The germline V gene has CDR1 MNHEY and CDR2 SVGAGI. The CDR3 totals 14 residues. The CDR3 is CASSPRVRSYEQYF. For the CDR3, the DNA is TGTGCCAGCAGTCCCCGGGTGCGCTCCTACGAGCAGTACTTC.

The chain couples TRBV2 to TRBJ1-3; 8 bases match TRBD1. V was pared by 8 bases and J by 3 bases, with 6 bases of the junction left unmatched. Germline CDR1 SNHLY, CDR2 FYNNEI. The CDR3 length is 14 residues. In DNA form, the CDR3 reads TGTGCCAGCCGAGACAGGGGCGGTGGAAACACCATATATTTT. It encodes CASRDRGGGNTIYF.

This clone was counted only a few times. V is TRBV5-4 and J is TRBJ2-2; 9 bases fit TRBD2. From germline, CDR1 is SGHNT and CDR2 YYREEE (reference sequence). J lost 7 bases, V lost 1 base, and 14 bases had no gene match. The CDR3 length is 18 residues. The CDR3, as DNA: TGTGCCAGCAGCTTGCGAGATTATCGCGGGAGGGGTTTCGGGGAGCTGTTTTTT. Its protein is CASSLRDYRGRGFGELFF.

The rearrangement joins TRBV14 to TRBJ2-7, with 10 bases lining up with TRBD1. The CDR3 totals 15 residues. With 4 bases clipped from V and 1 base from J, the junction kept 4 bases outside the gene matches. Germline loops: CDR1 SGHDN, CDR2 FVKESK. CDR3 residues: CASSLGQGMSYEQYF. The CDR3 nucleotides read TGTGCCAGCAGCCTGGGACAGGGGATGTCCTACGAGCAGTACTTC.